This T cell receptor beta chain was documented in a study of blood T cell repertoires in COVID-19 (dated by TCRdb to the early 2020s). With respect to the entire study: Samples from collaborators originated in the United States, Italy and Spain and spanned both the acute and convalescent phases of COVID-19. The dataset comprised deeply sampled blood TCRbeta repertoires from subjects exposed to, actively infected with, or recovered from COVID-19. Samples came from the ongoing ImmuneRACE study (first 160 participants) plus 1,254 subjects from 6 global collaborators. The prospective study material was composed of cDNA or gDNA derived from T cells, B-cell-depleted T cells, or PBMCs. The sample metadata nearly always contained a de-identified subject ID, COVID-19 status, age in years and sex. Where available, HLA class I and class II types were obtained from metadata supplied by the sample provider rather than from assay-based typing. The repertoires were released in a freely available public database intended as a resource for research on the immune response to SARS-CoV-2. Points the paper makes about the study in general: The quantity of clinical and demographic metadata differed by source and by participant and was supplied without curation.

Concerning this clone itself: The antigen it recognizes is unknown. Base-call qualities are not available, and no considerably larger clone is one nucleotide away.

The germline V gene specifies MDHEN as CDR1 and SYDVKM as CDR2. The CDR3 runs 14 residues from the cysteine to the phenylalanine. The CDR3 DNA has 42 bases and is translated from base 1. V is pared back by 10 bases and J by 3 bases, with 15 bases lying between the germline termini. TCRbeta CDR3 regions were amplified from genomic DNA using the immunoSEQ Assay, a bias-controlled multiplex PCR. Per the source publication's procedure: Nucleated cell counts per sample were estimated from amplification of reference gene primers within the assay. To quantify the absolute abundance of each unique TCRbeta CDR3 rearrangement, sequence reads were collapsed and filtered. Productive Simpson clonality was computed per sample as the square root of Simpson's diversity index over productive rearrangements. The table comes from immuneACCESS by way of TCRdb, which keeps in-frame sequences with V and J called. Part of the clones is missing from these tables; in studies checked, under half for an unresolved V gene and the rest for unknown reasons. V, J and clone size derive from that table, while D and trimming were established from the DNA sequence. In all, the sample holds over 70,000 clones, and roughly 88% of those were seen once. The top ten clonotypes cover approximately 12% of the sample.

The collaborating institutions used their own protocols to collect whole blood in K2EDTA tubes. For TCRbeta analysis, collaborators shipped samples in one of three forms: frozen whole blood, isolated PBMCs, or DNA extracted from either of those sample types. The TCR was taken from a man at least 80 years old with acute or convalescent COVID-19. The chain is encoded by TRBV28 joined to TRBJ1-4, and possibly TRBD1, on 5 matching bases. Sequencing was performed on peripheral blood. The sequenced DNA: TGTGCCACAGCAGAGGGGACTTCTAATGAAAAACTGTTTTTT. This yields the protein CATAEGTSNEKLFF.